The clone carrying this T cell receptor (beta chain) was seen once. Its cognate antigen is unknown. Germline values: CDR1 MGHRA, CDR2 YSYEKL. The length of the CDR3 is 18 residues. V was clipped by 2 bases and J by 5 bases; unmatched bases: 12. Primers included in the PCR were 60 Vbeta and 13 Jbeta primers. The table came from immunoSEQ multiplex PCR; TCRdb's copy has only in-frame clones and leaves some out. The top ten hold under 7.5% of the sample, which has tens of thousands of clones, roughly two thirds seen once. This sample stems from a study of cytomegalovirus exposure and HLA in healthy donors. Study conclusions and caveats: In a later analysis, donors in an Asian-associated ancestry cluster reportedly had fewer N-insertions in productive TCRs than the cohort mean. Reports showed the classifier diagnosing cytomegalovirus status with high specificity and sensitivity.

This chain joins TRBV4-1 and TRBJ1-5; TRBD1 aligns across 10 bases. Sequenced input: PBMCs. This receptor was identified in a woman between 50 and 59 years old in good health and CMV-seropositive. The CDR3 DNA reads TGCGCCAGCAGCCAACCCGGACAGGGGGTATTTCTCGATCAGCCCCAGCATTTT. This gives the protein CASSQPGQGVFLDQPQHF.